Detailed here is one TCR beta chain. As originally analysed: For nucleated cells, counts were estimated from reference gene primer amplification. The table came from immunoSEQ multiplex PCR; TCRdb's copy has only in-frame clones and leaves some out. V, J and clone size were drawn from that table, and D and trimming were deduced from the DNA. In the table there are roughly 89,000 clones, approximately 80% of which are singletons. This sample was taken from a study of blood T cell repertoires in COVID-19. Turning to the study itself: Acute and convalescent COVID-19 samples came from the United States, Italy and Spain.

This CDR3 is built from 14 residues. V lost 3 bases and J lost 5; bases outside the gene matches: 7. Germline CDR1 reads DFQATT; CDR2 reads SNEGSKA (reference sequence). This rearrangement joins TRBV20-1 to TRBJ2-1, with 7 bases lining up with TRBD2. The source of this sequence is a woman over 75 with acute or convalescent COVID-19. The sequenced sample consisted of peripheral blood. The CDR3 sequence: CSASVGGFDNEQFF. The CDR3 DNA reads as TGCAGTGCTAGTGTCGGGGGGTTCGACAATGAGCAGTTCTTC.